This TCR beta chain was retrieved from a study of blood T cell repertoires in COVID-19. Study-wide background: Nucleic acid was either cDNA or gDNA, and it came from T cells, B-cell-depleted T cells, or PBMCs.

CDR1 and CDR2 from the germline V gene are MNHEY and SMNVEV (reference sequence). The CDR3 has 17 amino acids. V lost 8 bases and J 0 bases, leaving 20 bases between the germline ends. Method: immunoSEQ multiplex PCR; TCRdb's copy keeps in-frame clones and lacks some. Here the sample spans roughly 300,000 clones, about 85% being singletons. V is TRBV27 and J is TRBJ1-5, with D perhaps TRBD1 (5 bases). The sequence derives from a human donor in a cohort sampled during active COVID-19. Sequences were obtained from peripheral blood. The CDR3 DNA reads TGTGCCAGCGCCAAAGCGAGGACACGCAATAGCAATCAGCCCCAGCATTTT. Translating gives CASAKARTRNSNQPQHF.